The source of this TCR beta chain is a study of regulatory T cells in long-lasting Graves disease. Study outcomes and limitations: TRBV28, TRBJ1-2 and TRBJ2-5 were favored in persistent disease.

Both iRepertoire HTBI primers and Arm-PCR of CDR3 regions were used to build the TCR beta libraries. TCRdb called the multiplex PCR reads again in MiXCR, with one record for every CDR3 protein. The profile covers approximately 540,000 distinct CDR3 sequences, with 9.5% to 15% appearing a single time and approximately 9.6% taken by the ten largest. Of note for this clonotype: Antigen specificity is unknown.

Indicated time point: newly diagnosed GD, antithyroid drugs for less than 3 months. PBMCs were the source of the RNA used for TCR sequencing. American Thyroid Association guidelines defined how Graves' disease was diagnosed. The germline gives CDR1 SEHNR, CDR2 FQNEAQ (reference sequence). Between the trimmed V and J ends, which lost 5 bases and 8 bases, there was a span of 10 bases. The length of the CDR3 is 12 residues. This sample also appeared in a second study, on T cells in Graves' hyperthyroidism and ophthalmopathy. From that report: An absence of ophthalmopathy progression within 18 months meant stable Graves' hyperthyroidism.

This TCR was sampled from a woman in her thirties with Graves disease. This chain connects TRBV7-9 to TRBJ2-1; D gene uncertain. The specimen was peripheral blood mononuclear cells (PBMCs), collected at new diagnosis, from a patient treated with antithyroid drugs. The CDR3 bases are TGTGCCAGCAGCATACTCCGGGATGAGCAGTTCTTC. Its translation is CASSILRDEQFF.